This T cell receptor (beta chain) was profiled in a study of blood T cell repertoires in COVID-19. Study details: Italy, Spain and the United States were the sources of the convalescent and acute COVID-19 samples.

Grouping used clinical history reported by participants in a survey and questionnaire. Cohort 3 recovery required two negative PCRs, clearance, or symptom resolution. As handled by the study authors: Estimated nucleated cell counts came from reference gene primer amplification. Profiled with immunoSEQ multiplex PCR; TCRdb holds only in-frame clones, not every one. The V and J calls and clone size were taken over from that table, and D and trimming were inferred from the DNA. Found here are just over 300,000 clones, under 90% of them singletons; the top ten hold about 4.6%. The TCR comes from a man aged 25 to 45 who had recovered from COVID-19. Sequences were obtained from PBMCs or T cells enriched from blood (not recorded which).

The CDR3 region has the DNA TGCGCCAGCAGCCAAGAGGGAGGAAGGGGAGGCGAGACCCAGTACTTC. It codes for CASSQEGGRGGETQYF. This chain uses TRBV4-1 with TRBJ2-5, with a tentative D call TRBD2 (6 bases). Trimming took off 0 bases at V and 5 bases at J, with 16 bases between the two ends. The V gene's germline CDR1 is MGHRA and CDR2 YSYEKL. The length of the CDR3 is 16 residues.